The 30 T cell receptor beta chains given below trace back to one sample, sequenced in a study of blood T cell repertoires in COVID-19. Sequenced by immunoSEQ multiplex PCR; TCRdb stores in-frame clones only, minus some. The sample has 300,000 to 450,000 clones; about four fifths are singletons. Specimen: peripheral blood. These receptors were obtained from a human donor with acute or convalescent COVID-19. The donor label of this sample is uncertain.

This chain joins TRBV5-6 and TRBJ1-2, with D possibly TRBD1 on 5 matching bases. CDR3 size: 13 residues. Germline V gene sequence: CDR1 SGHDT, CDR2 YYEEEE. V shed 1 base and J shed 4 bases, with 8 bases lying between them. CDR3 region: CASSLRGGYGYTF. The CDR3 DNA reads TGTGCCAGCAGCTTGCGGGGGGGCTATGGCTACACCTTC.

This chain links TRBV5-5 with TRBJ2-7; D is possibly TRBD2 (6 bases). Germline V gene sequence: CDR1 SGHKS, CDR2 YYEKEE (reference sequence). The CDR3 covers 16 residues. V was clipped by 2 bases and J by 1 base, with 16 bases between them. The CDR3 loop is CASSLLPGLPSYEQYF. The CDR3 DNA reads TGTGCCAGCAGCTTACTACCGGGACTCCCGTCCTACGAGCAGTACTTC.

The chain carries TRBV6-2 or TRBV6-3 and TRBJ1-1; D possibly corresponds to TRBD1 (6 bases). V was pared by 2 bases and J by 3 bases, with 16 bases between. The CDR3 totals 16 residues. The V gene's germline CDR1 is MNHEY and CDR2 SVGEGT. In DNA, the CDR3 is TGTGCCAGCAGTTACACTACAGGGTACGGGGACACTGAAGCTTTCTTT. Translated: CASSYTTGYGDTEAFF.

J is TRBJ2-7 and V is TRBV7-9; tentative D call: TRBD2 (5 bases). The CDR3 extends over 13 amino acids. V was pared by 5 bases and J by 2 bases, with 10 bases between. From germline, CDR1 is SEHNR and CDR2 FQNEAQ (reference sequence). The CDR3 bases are TGTGCCAGCAGCAACGAGAGGGCCTACGAGCAGTACTTC. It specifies CASSNERAYEQYF.

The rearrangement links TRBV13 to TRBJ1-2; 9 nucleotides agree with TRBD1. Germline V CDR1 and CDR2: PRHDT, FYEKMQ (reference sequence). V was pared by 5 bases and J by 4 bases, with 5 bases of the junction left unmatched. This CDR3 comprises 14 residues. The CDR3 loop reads CASSPVTGGYGYTF. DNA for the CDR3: TGTGCCAGCAGCCCTGTGACAGGGGGCTATGGCTACACCTTC.

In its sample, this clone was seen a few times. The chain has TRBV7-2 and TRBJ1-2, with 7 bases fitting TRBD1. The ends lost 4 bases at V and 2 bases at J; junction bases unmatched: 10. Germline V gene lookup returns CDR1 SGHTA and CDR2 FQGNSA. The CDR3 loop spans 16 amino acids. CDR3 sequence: CASSSLLGQANYGYTF. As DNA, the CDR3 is TGTGCCAGCAGCTCTCTTCTAGGACAGGCCAACTATGGCTACACCTTC.

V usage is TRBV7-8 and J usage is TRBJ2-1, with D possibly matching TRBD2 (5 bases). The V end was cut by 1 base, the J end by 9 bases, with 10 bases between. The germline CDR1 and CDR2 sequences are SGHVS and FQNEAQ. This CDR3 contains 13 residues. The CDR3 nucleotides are TGTGCCAGCAGCTTAGGCGGACTCGGTGAGCAGTTCTTC. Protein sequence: CASSLGGLGEQFF.

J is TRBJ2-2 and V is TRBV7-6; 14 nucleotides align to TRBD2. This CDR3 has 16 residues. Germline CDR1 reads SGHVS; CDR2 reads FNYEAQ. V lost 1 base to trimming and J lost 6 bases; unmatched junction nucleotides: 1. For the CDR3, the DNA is TGTGCCAGCAGCTTAGGGGGACTAGCGGGAGCCGGGGAGCTGTTTTTT. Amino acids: CASSLGGLAGAGELFF. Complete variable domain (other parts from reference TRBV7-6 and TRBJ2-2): GAGVSQSPRYKVTKRGQDVALRCDPISGHVSLYWYRQALGQGPEFLTYFNYEAQQDKSGLPNDRFSAERPEGSISTLTIQRTEQRDSAMYRCASSLGGLAGAGELFFGEGSRLTVL.

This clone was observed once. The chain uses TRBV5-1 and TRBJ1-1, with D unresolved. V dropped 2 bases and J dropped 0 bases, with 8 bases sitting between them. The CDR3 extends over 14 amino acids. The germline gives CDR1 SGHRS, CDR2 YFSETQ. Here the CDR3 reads CASSFKEMNTEAFF. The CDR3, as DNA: TGCGCCAGCAGCTTTAAAGAGATGAACACTGAAGCTTTCTTT.

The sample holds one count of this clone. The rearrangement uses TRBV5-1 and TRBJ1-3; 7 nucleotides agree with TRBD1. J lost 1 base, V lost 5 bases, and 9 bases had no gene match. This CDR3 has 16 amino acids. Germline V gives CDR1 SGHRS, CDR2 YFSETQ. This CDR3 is CASRGQFGGSGNTIYF. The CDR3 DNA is TGCGCCAGCAGGGGACAGTTTGGCGGATCTGGAAACACCATATATTTT.

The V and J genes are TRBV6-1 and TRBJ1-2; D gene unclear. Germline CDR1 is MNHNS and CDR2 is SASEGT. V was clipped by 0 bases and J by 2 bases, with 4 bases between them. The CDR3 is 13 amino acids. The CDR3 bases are TGTGCCAGCAGTGAAGCCTTCAACTATGGCTACACCTTC. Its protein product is CASSEAFNYGYTF.

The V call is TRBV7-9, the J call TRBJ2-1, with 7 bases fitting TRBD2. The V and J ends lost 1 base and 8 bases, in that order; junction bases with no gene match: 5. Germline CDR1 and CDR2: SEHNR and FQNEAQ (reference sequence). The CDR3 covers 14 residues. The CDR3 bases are TGTGCCAGCAGCTTAGGAGCGGGGACGGATGAGCAGTTCTTC. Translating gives CASSLGAGTDEQFF.

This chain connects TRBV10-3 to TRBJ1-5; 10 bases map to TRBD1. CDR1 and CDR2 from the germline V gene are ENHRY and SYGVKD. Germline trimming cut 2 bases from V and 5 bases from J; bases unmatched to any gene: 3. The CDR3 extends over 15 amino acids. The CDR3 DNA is TGTGCCATCAGTGAGGCCGGGACAGGGGATCAGCCCCAGCATTTT. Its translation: CAISEAGTGDQPQHF.

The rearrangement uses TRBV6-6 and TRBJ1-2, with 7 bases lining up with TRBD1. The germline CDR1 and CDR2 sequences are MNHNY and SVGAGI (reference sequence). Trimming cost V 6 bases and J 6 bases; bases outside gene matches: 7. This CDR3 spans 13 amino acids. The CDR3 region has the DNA TGTGCCAGCAGCCCTACAGGGGTGAATGGCTACACCTTC. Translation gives CASSPTGVNGYTF.

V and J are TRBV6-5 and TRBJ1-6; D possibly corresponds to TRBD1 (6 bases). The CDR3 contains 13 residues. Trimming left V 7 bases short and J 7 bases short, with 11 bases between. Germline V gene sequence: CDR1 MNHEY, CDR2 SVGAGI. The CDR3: CASKETGNSPLHF. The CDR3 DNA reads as TGTGCCAGCAAGGAGACAGGCAATTCACCCCTCCACTTT.

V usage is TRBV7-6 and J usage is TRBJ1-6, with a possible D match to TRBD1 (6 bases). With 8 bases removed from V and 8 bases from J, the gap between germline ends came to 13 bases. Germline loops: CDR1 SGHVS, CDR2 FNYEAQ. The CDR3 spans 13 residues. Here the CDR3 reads CASGDRRDSPLHF. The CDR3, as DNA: TGTGCCAGCGGCGACAGGCGAGATTCACCCCTCCACTTT.

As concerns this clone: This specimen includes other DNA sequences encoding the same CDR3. CDR3 in amino acids: CASSPQGGNQPQHF. CDR3 bases: TGTGCCAGCTCACCACAGGGAGGCAATCAGCCCCAGCATTTT. The chain joins TRBV18 to TRBJ1-5; unclear D gene. The V end lost 1 base, the J end lost 2 bases, and 6 bases lay between the germline ends. The CDR3 is 14 amino acids. Germline CDR1 KGHSH, CDR2 LQKENI. Combining the CDR3 with reference TRBV18 and TRBJ1-5 gives the whole variable domain NAGVMQNPRHLVRRRGQEARLRCSPMKGHSHVYWYRQLPEEGLKFMVYLQKENIIDESGMPKERFSAEFPKEGPSILRIQQVVRGDSAAYFCASSPQGGNQPQHFGDGTRLSIL.

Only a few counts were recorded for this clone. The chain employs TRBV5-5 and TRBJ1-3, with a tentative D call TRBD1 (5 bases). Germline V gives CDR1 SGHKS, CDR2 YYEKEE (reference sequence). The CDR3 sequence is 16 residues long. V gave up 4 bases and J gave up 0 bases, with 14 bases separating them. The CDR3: CASSLFGALSGNTIYF. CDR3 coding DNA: TGTGCCAGCAGCCTCTTTGGGGCTCTCTCTGGAAACACCATATATTTT.

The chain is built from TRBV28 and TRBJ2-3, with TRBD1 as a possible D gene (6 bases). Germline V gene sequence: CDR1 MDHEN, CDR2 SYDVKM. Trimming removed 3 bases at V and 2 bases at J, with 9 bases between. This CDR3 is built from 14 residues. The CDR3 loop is CASSLDSNTDTQYF. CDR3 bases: TGTGCCAGCAGTTTGGACAGTAACACAGATACGCAGTATTTT.

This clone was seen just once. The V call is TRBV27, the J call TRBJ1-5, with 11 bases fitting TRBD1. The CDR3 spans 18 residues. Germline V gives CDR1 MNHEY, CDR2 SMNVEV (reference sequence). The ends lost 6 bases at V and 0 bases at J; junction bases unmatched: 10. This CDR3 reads CASRAATGTGGSNQPQHF. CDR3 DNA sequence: TGTGCCAGCAGAGCGGCGACCGGGACAGGGGGTAGCAATCAGCCCCAGCATTTT.

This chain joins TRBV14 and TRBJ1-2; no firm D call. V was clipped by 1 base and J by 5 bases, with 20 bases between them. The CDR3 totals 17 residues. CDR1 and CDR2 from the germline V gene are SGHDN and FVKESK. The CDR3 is CASSQGRALGYGYGYTF. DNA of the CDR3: TGTGCCAGCAGCCAAGGGAGGGCTTTGGGCTACGGGTATGGCTACACCTTC.

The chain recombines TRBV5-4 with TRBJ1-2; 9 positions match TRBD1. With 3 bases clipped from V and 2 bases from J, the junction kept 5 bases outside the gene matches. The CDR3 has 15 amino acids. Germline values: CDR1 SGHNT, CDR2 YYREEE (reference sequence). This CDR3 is CASSYSTGGNYGYTF. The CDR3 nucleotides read TGTGCCAGCAGCTATTCGACAGGGGGAAACTATGGCTACACCTTC.

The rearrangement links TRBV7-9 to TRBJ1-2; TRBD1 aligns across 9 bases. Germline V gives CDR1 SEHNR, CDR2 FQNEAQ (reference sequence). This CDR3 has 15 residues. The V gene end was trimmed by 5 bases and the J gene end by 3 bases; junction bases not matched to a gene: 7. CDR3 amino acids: CASSQGQGLHYGYTF. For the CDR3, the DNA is TGTGCCAGCAGCCAGGGACAGGGTTTACACTATGGCTACACCTTC. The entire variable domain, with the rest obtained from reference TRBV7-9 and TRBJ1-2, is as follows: DTGVSQNPRHKITKRGQNVTFRCDPISEHNRLYWYRQTLGQGPEFLTYFQNEAQLEKSRLLSDRFSAERPKGSFSTLEIQRTEQGDSAMYLCASSQGQGLHYGYTFGSGTRLTVV.

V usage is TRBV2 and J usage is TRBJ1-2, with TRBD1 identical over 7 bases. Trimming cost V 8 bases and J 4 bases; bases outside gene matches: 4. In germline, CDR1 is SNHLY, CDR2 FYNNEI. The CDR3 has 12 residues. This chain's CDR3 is CASSQGGYGYTF. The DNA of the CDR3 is TGTGCCAGCTCCCAGGGGGGCTATGGCTACACCTTC.

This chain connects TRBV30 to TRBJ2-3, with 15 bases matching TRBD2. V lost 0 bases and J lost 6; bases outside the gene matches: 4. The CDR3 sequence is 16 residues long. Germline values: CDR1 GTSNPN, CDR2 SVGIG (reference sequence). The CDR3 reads CAWSVPGLAGGDTQYF. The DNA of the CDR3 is TGTGCCTGGAGTGTACCGGGACTAGCGGGAGGTGATACGCAGTATTTT.

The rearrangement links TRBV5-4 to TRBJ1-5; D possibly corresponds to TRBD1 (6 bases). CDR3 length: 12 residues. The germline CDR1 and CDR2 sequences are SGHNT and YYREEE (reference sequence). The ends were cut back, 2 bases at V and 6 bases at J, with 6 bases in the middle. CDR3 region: CASSLQGQPQHF. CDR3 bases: TGTGCCAGCAGCTTACAGGGTCAGCCCCAGCATTTT. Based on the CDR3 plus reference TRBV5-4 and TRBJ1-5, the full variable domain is ETGVTQSPTHLIKTRGQQVTLRCSSQSGHNTVSWYQQALGQGPQFIFQYYREEENGRGNFPPRFSGLQFPNYSSELNVNALELDDSALYLCASSLQGQPQHFGDGTRLSIL.

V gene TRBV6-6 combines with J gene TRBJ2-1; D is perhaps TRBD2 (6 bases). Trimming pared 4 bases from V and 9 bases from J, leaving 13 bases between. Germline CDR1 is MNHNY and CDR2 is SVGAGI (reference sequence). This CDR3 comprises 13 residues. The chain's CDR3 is CASSSGTVREQFF. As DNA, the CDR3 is TGTGCCAGCAGTTCCGGGACTGTGCGTGAGCAGTTCTTC.

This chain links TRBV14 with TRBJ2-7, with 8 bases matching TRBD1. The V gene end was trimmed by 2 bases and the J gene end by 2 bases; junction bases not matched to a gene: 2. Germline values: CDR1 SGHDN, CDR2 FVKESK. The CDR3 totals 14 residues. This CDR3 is CASSQSRGPYEQYF. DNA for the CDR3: TGTGCCAGCAGCCAATCCAGGGGGCCCTACGAGCAGTACTTC.

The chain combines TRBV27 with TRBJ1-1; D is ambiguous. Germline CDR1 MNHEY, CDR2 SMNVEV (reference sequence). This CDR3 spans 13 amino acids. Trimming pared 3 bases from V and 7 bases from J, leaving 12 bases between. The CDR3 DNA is TGTGCCAGCAGTTTGAGGCTCCAGCGTGAAGCTTTCTTT. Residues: CASSLRLQREAFF.

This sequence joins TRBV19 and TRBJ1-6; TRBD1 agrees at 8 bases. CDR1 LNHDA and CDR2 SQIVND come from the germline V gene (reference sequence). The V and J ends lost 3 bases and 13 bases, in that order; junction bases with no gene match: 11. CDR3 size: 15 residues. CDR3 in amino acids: CASSIDRGGRRPLHF. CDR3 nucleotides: TGTGCCAGTAGTATCGACAGGGGTGGTAGAAGGCCCCTCCACTTT.